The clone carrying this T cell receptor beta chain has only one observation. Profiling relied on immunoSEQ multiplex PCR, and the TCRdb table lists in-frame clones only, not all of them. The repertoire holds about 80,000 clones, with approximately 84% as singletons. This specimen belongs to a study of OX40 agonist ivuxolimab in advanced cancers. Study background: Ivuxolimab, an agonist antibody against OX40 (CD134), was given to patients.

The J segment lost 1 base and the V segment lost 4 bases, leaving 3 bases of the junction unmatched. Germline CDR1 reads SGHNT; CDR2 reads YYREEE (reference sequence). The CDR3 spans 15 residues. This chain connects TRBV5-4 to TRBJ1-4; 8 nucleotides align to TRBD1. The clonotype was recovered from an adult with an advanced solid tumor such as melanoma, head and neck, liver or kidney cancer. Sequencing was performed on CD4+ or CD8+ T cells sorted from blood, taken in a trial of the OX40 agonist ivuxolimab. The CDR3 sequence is CASSIDRGTNEKLFF. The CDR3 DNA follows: TGTGCCAGCAGCATCGACAGGGGAACTAATGAAAAACTGTTTTTT.